This T cell receptor beta chain was captured in a study of a mutant IDH1 vaccine in newly diagnosed glioma. Study-wide points: Among top peripheral T cell clonotypes, changes seemed unrelated to pseudoprogression.

A note on this clone: What it binds is not known.

The time point denotes: week 11, during vaccination. Each dose delivered 300 ug of mutant IDH1 20-mer peptide subcutaneously with imiquimod. Per the germline V gene, CDR1 is ENHRY and CDR2 is SYGVKD. V was clipped by 5 bases and J by 5 bases, with 4 bases between them. This CDR3 spans 11 amino acids. Clones were sequenced by immunoSEQ multiplex PCR, and TCRdb holds only the in-frame ones, with some missing. The table records 110,000 or so clones, 85% to 90% of them present only once. The receptor was isolated from a woman between 50 and 59 years old with glioma. Specimen: PBMCs, collected from a glioma patient whose treatment included an IDH1 peptide vaccine. The J gene is TRBJ2-1, the V gene TRBV10-3; D remains unclear. The CDR3 protein is CAISLDNEQFF. CDR3 sequence (DNA): TGTGCCATCAGTCTGGACAATGAGCAGTTCTTC.